This TCR beta chain was captured by sequencing in a study of cytotoxic CD8 clonotypes in ibrutinib-treated CLL. Across the study: Results showed approximately 25 partial and 2 complete responses; following median roughly 68 months, approximately 15 remained remitted, about 12 advanced. Timing of response sample collection was a median around 13 months after treatment start, with a range of 6 to 36.

Depths of 1 in 200,000 to 1 in 1 million T cells were the sequencing target. The method was immunoSEQ multiplex PCR; TCRdb's version includes in-frame clones alone and lacks a portion of them. Among about 160,000 clones listed, roughly 80% were seen once. About this clone: The antigen is undetermined.

Trimming stripped 10 bases from V and 2 bases from J, with 12 bases between. Germline V gene lookup returns CDR1 MDHEN and CDR2 SYDVKM. This CDR3 comprises 13 residues. Study-level points and caveats: Shared public clonotypes were rare, and on treatment they either got smaller or stayed the same.

The specimen was PBMCs, collected after 12 months of ibrutinib treatment. V usage is TRBV28 and J usage is TRBJ1-3; D is unclear. The sequence was collected from a human donor with chronic lymphocytic leukemia. The DNA for the CDR3 is TGTGCCACCGTATCCCCCCCTGGAAACACCATATATTTT. It is translated as CATVSPPGNTIYF.